This record looks at one T cell receptor (beta chain) sequence and its context. The sample originates from a study of T-cell reconstitution after alpha-beta-depleted transplantation in children. The CDR3 runs 14 residues. Germline V lookup: CDR1 ENHRY, CDR2 SYGVKD. The V and J ends lost 7 bases and 3 bases respectively, with 15 bases between them. Unique molecular identifiers were built into the TCRbeta library. Each CDR3 protein is one row after TCRdb ran MiXCR on the PCR reads. The sample includes about 210,000 distinct CDR3 sequences, around a sixth of them seen just once. V usage is TRBV10-3 and J usage is TRBJ1-2; D is uncertain. Source: PBMCs, mostly from graft donor cells, taken 360 days after TCRalphabeta/CD19-depleted stem cell transplant. The receptor's source is a male patient under 10 years old who had a stem cell transplant for acute lymphoblastic leukemia, so the T cells may come from the graft donor. The chain's CDR3 is CAITRAQEDYGYTF. The CDR3 bases are TGTGCCATCACCAGAGCGCAGGAGGACTATGGCTACACCTTC.